This T cell receptor (beta chain) was retrieved from a study of blood T cell repertoires in COVID-19. Across the study: The United States, Italy and Spain provided the acute and convalescent COVID-19 samples.

In the authors' workflow: Amplification with reference gene primers provided the estimates of nucleated cell counts. Repertoires were generated with immunoSEQ multiplex PCR, while TCRdb's copy carries only in-frame clones and drops some. V, J and clone size are taken as reported in that table, and D and trimming were inferred from the DNA itself. This sample has roughly 200,000 clones, with roughly four fifths found just once. Germline values: CDR1 MDHEN, CDR2 SYDVKM. V lost 2 bases and J lost 0, with 8 bases in between. This CDR3 spans 15 amino acids. The clonotype originates from a woman older than 75 with COVID-19, enrolled during active disease. The sequencing input was peripheral blood. This chain connects TRBV28 to TRBJ2-4, with D possibly matching TRBD2 (5 bases). CDR3 DNA sequence: TGTGCCAGCAGTTTAGGGAGAATAGCCAAAAACATTCAGTACTTC. This sequence encodes CASSLGRIAKNIQYF.